This T cell receptor beta chain was sequenced during a study of PD-L1 blockade in urothelial cancer. Study-level background: About nine tenths of the roughly 30 patients comprised males who had bladder-origin urothelial cancer.

A spike-in of synthetic TCR analog templates was added to each PCR. Generated by immunoSEQ multiplex PCR, the TCRdb table keeps only in-frame clones and is missing some. The sample lists tens of thousands of clones, roughly 87% occurring once. Each patient gave between 1 and 8 samples, pretreatment and on-treatment. The origin of this receptor is a man between 70 and 80 years old with urothelial cancer. The source was PBMCs, collected around atezolizumab (anti-PD-L1) treatment.

The CDR3 region is CASSIRASQETQYF. In DNA, the CDR3 is TGTGCCAGTAGTATCAGGGCTAGCCAAGAGACCCAGTACTTC. This rearrangement joins TRBV19 to TRBJ2-5, with D possibly being TRBD1 (5 bases). V dropped 3 bases and J dropped 1 base, with 9 bases sitting between them. The CDR3 has 14 residues. Germline CDR1 and CDR2: LNHDA and SQIVND (reference sequence).